These T cell receptor beta chains were read from a single sample in a study of patients and donors after allogeneic stem cell transplantation. MiXCR was run by TCRdb on the RT-PCR reads, yielding one entry per CDR3 protein. The sample has more than 55,000 distinct CDR3 sequences, about an eighth seen once. The material sequenced was blood, either unsorted or a sorted T cell fraction (not recorded which). The receptors were sampled from a human donor who was either an allogeneic HSCT recipient or a stem cell or donor lymphocyte infusion donor (not recorded which). It is not recorded whose cells these are; they may come from a transplant donor. CDR3s include the opening cysteine and the closing phenylalanine or tryptophan. The D gene is left open where the match is weak. For some rows the clone size is stated as once, few or many, or as a class when expanded; others skip it.

j_call d_call v_call clone_size cdr3_length cdr3_nt cdr3_aa
TRBJ1-4 - TRBV7-9 many 14 TGTGCCAGCAGCTTGTGGGACATCAATGAAAAACTGTTTTTT CASSLWDINEKLFF
TRBJ2-3 - TRBV5-1 medium-sized 14 TGCGCCAGCAGCTTTTCCACTAGCACAGATACGCAGTATTTT CASSFSTSTDTQYF
TRBJ2-5 - TRBV7-2 - 18 TGTGCCAGCAGCTTAGTAAGAGGAGGGGGCAGTAACCAAGAGACCCAGTACTTC CASSLVRGGGSNQETQYF
TRBJ2-1 - TRBV6-5 few 18 TGTGCCAGCAGTTACTCAACGGCGGAGATCCCCCCCTACAATGAGCAGTTCTTC CASSYSTAEIPPYNEQFF
TRBJ1-1 - TRBV5-1 - 14 TGCGCCAGCAGCCCGCCCGAGGGTGGCACTGAAGCTTTCTTT CASSPPEGGTEAFF
TRBJ2-7 - TRBV15 - 13 TGTGCCACCAGCAGAGAACACTCCGGGGAGCAGTACTTC CATSREHSGEQYF
TRBJ2-3 TRBD2 TRBV7-9 - 17 TGTACCAGCAGCTCGACAAAACCGGGACTAGTTGGAGATACGCAGTATTTT CTSSSTKPGLVGDTQYF
TRBJ2-3 TRBD1 TRBV7-8 - 17 TGTGCCAGCAGCTTACCCCAACGCGCGACAGGGATAGATACGCAGTATTTT CASSLPQRATGIDTQYF
TRBJ2-1 TRBD2 TRBV20-1 few 14 TGCAGTGCCATCCCCGGGACTAGCGACAATGAGCAGTTCTTC CSAIPGTSDNEQFF
TRBJ2-1 TRBD2 TRBV27 - 15 TGTGCCAGCAGTCTCCCTAGCGGGAGGGCCTATGAGCAGTTCTTC CASSLPSGRAYEQFF
TRBJ2-7 - TRBV13 - 13 TGTGCCAGCAGCTTAGGACCCCCCTACGAGCAGTACTTC CASSLGPPYEQYF
TRBJ1-1 - TRBV7-9 many 12 TGTGCCAGCAGCTTAGGTCTCACTGAAGCTTTCTTT CASSLGLTEAFF
TRBJ1-6 - TRBV27 - 16 TGTGCCAGCAGTTTACGGGTTCCGTCCTATAATTCACCCCTCCACTTT CASSLRVPSYNSPLHF
TRBJ1-1 - TRBV12-3/TRBV12-4 many 12 TGTGCCAGCAGCCCCGACAGGAGGGAAGCTTTCTTT CASSPDRREAFF
TRBJ1-2 - TRBV18 - 16 TGTGCCAGCTCACGGGCTGGACAGCCTGGGGGTTATGGCCACACCTTC CASSRAGQPGGYGHTF
TRBJ2-1 - TRBV18 few 14 TGTGCCAGCTCACCAGGGGGCAATCACAATGAGCAGTTCTTC CASSPGGNHNEQFF
TRBJ2-1 - TRBV10-3 many 14 TGTGCCATCAGTGAGGGGGGCTCCTACAATGAGCAGTTCTTC CAISEGGSYNEQFF
TRBJ2-1 TRBD2 TRBV20-1 - 18 TGCAGTGCTAGAGGCCGGACTAGCGGGACACTAGCCTACAATGAGCAGTTCTTC CSARGRTSGTLAYNEQFF
TRBJ2-3 - TRBV7-8 - 14 TGTGCCAGCAGCTTAGTTGGGGGAGTGGATACGCAGTATTTT CASSLVGGVDTQYF
TRBJ2-3 - TRBV24-1 many 14 TGTGCCACCAGTGATTTAGGGGCTTCTGATCCGCAGTATTTT CATSDLGASDPQYF
TRBJ2-3 - TRBV12-3/TRBV12-4 few 13 TGTGCCAGCAGCTTAGGGACCGCAGATACGCAGTATTTT CASSLGTADTQYF
TRBJ2-2 TRBD2 TRBV5-1 many 16 TGCGCCAGCCGCAGTAGCGGGACCACGAACACCGGGGAGCTGTTTTTT CASRSSGTTNTGELFF
TRBJ2-1 - TRBV11-3 few 14 TGTGCCAGCAGCTCACCGACTAGGGACAAGGAGGGGTTCTTC CASSSPTRDKEGFF
TRBJ2-3 TRBD1 TRBV24-1 few 14 TGTGCCACCGGTCGACAGGGGGTAGCAGATACGCAGTATTTT CATGRQGVADTQYF
TRBJ2-2 TRBD1 TRBV11-2 - 16 TGTGCCAGCAGCCGACTGACAGGGTCTCGCACCGGGGAGCTGTTTTTT CASSRLTGSRTGELFF